One TCR beta chain is described in this entry. Its antigen is still unknown. V lost 3 bases, J lost 0 bases, and 9 bases lay in between. The CDR3 is 15 amino acids. Germline lookup yields CDR1 MNHEY and CDR2 SVGAGI. The whole isolated RNA underwent reverse transcription, so sequencing captured expressed TCRB transcripts. Profiling relied on immunoSEQ multiplex PCR, and the TCRdb table lists in-frame clones only, not all of them. The table records 50,000 to 70,000 clones, 40% to 65% of them present only once. This sample was included in a study of beta chain features in type 1 diabetes. Notes on the study in general: Unsettled here was the matter of whether HLA type influences TCRB rearrangement. Shorter TCRB CDR3s, moderately but significantly so, marked every one of the four CD4+ subsets in Type 1 diabetes patients.

V gene TRBV6-5 combines with J gene TRBJ1-5; D call uncertain. This clonotype was obtained from a woman in her thirties or forties with type 1 diabetes. The sample was Tregs from blood. The CDR3 sequence is CASSYTAYSNQPQHF. Written as DNA, the CDR3 is TGTGCCAGCAGTTATACAGCTTATAGCAATCAGCCCCAGCATTTT.